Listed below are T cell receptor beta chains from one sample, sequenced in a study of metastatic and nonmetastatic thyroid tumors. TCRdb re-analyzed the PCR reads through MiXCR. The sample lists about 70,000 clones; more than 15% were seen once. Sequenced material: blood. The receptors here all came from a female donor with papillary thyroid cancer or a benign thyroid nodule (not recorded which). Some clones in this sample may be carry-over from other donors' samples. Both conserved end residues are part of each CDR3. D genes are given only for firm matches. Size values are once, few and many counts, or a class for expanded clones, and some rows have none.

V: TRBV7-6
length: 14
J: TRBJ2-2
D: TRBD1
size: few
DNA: TGTGCCAGCAGGGGGACAGTGAACACCGGGGAGCTGTTTTTT
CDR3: CASRGTVNTGELFF

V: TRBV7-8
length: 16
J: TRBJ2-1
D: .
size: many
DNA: TGTGCCAGCAGCTTCTTCGGCGGGATTATCTACAATGAGCAGTTCTTC
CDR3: CASSFFGGIIYNEQFF

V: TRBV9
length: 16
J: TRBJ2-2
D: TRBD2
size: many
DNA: TGTGCCAGCAGCGTAGGCGGGAGAAAGTTAGGCGGGGAGCTGTTTTTT
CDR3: CASSVGGRKLGGELFF

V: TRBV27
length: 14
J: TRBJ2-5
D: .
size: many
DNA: TGTGCCAGCACCCCCGTGCCCCCGGTGGGAGCCCAGTACTTC
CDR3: CASTPVPPVGAQYF

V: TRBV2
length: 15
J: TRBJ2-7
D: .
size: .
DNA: TGTGCCAGCAGCGCGCAGGCGTTGAGCTCCTACGAGCAGTACTTC
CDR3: CASSAQALSSYEQYF

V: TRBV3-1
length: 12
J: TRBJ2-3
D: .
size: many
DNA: TGTGCCAGCAGCCCGCAGGGGGATACGCAGTATTTT
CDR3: CASSPQGDTQYF

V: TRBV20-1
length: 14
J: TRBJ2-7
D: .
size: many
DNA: TGCAGTGCCTATAACCAGGGAGGGGGCTACGAGCAGTACTTC
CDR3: CSAYNQGGGYEQYF

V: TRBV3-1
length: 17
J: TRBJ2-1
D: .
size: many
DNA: TGTGCCAGCAGCCAAGATTGGGATAGCGGTTCCTACAATGAGCAGTTCTTC
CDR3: CASSQDWDSGSYNEQFF

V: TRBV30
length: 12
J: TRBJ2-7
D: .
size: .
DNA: TGTGCCTGGAGTACGGAAGACTACGAGCAGTACTTC
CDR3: CAWSTEDYEQYF

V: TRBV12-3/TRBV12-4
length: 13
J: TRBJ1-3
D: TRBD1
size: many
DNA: TGTGCCTCAGGGGGCCAGACTGGAAACACCATATATTTT
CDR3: CASGGQTGNTIYF

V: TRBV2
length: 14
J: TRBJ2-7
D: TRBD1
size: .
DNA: TGTGCCAGCAGGTGGGGACAGGGGGCAAACGAGCAGTACTTC
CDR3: CASRWGQGANEQYF

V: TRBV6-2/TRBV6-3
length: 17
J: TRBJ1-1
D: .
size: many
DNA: TGTGCCAGCAGTTACCCCCTTTGGGGGAGGGAATACACTGAAGCTTTCTTT
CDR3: CASSYPLWGREYTEAFF

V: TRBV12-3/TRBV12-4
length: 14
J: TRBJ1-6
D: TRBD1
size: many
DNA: TGTGCCAGCAGTTACAGGGGCTATAATTCACCCCTCCACTTT
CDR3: CASSYRGYNSPLHF

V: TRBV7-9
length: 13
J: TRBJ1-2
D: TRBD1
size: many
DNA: TGTGCCAGCAGCTTTGGGACAGGATCCGGCTACACCTTC
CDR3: CASSFGTGSGYTF

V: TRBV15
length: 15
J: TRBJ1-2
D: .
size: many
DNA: TGTGCCACCAGCAGAGATAAGACAGCGAACTATGGCTACACCTTC
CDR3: CATSRDKTANYGYTF

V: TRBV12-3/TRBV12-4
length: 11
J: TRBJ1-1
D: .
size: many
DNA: TGTGCCAGCAGGCAGAGCGCTGAAGCTTTCTTT
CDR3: CASRQSAEAFF

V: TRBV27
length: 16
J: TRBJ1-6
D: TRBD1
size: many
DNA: TGTGCCAGCAGTTTAACCCGGACAGGGTATAATTCACCCCTCCACTTT
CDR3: CASSLTRTGYNSPLHF

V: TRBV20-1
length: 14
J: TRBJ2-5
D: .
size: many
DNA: TGCAGTGCCCCCGAGTCCGGGCTCCGAGAGACCCAGTACTTC
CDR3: CSAPESGLRETQYF

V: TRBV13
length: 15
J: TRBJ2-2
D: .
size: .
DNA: TGTGCCAGCGAGATTAGCGCTCGGGTCACCGGGGAGCTGTTTTTT
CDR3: CASEISARVTGELFF

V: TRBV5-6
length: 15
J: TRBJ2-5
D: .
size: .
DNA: TGTGCCAGCAGCTACCTCGGCAGGGGAGTGGAGACCCAGTACTTC
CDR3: CASSYLGRGVETQYF

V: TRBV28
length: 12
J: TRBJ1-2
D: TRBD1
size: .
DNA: TGTGCCAGCAGAGAACAGGGGAAGGGCTACACCTTC
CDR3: CASREQGKGYTF

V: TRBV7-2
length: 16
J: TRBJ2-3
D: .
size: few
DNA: TGTGCCAGCAGCCCTAGCGGGACAGGGTATCCAGATACGCAGTATTTT
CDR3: CASSPSGTGYPDTQYF

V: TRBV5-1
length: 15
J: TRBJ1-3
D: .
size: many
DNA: TGCGCCAGCAGCCTGGGGATGGAATCTGGAAACACCATATATTTT
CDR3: CASSLGMESGNTIYF

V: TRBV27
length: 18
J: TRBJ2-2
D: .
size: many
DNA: TGTGCCAGCACGTCATGGACAGAGACGTTCGCGAACACCGGGGAGCTGTTTTTT
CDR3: CASTSWTETFANTGELFF

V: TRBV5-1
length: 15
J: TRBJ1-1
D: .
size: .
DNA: TGCGCCAGCAGCGCGCCCCTAGGTGGCTCAGGGGAAGCTTTCTTT
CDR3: CASSAPLGGSGEAFF

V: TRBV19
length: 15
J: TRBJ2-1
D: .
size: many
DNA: TGTGCCAGTACCACCGACGCTTACTCCTACAATGAGCAGTTCTTC
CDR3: CASTTDAYSYNEQFF

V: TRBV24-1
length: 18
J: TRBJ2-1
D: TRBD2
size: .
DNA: TGTGCCACCAGTGACTCGGGACTAGCGGGACACTCCTACAATGAGCAGTTCTTC
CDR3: CATSDSGLAGHSYNEQFF

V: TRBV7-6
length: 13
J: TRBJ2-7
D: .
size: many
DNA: TGTGCCAGCAGCTTAACTTCCGTCGACGAGCAGTACTTC
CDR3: CASSLTSVDEQYF

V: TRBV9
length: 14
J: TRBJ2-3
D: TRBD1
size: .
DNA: TGTGCCAGCAGCGTAGACAGGGGAACAGATACGCAGTATTTT
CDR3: CASSVDRGTDTQYF

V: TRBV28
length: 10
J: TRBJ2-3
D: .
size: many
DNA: TGTGCCACCAGAGGATTTACGCAGTATTTT
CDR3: CATRGFTQYF

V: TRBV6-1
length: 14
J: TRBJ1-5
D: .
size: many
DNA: TGTGCCAGCAGTGATAGCCCACCCGGTCAGCCCCAGCATTTT
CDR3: CASSDSPPGQPQHF

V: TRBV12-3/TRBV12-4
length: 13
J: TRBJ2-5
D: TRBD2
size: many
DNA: TGTGCCAGCAGTTTGGGGGGGTCAGAGACCCAGTACTTC
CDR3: CASSLGGSETQYF

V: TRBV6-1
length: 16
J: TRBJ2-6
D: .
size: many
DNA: TGTGCCAGCATTCCCCACGCCGAGCCTGGGGCCAACGTCCTGACTTTC
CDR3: CASIPHAEPGANVLTF

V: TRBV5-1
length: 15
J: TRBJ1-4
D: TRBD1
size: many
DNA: TGCGCCAGCAGCCCGGGGGACAGACGAGAGGAAAAACTGTTTTTT
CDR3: CASSPGDRREEKLFF

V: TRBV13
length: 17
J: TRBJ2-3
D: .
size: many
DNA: TGTGCCAGCAGCTTAAGAGGGGACGAACCTCCGGCAGATACGCAGTATTTT
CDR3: CASSLRGDEPPADTQYF

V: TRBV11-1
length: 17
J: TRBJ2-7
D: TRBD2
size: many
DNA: TGTGCCAGCAGCCGTCTGCTCGGGGGGGACGCTAAGACCGAGCAGTACTTC
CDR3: CASSRLLGGDAKTEQYF

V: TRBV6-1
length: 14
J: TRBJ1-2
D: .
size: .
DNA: TGTGCCAGCAGTTTCCAACAGGTCCTCTATGGCTACACCTTC
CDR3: CASSFQQVLYGYTF